This T cell receptor beta chain was observed in a study of blood T cell repertoires in COVID-19. In the study overall: Sources were T cells, B-cell-depleted T cells, or PBMCs; the material itself was cDNA or gDNA.

The CDR3 covers 16 residues. Germline loops: CDR1 LNHDA, CDR2 SQIVND (reference sequence). V dropped 4 bases and J dropped 8; count of bases not matched to a gene: 13. In the authors' methods: Reference gene primer amplification yielded estimated nucleated cell counts. TCRdb keeps only in-frame clones here, not all; method: immunoSEQ multiplex PCR. For V, J and clone size, that table is used; D and trimming come from the DNA. The sample gives 300,000 to 350,000 clones, approximately 89% of which show up once; roughly a tenth is in the top ten. The rearrangement uses TRBV19 and TRBJ2-1; TRBD2 agrees at 8 bases. Sequencing input: PBMCs or T cells enriched from blood (not recorded which). The receptor was isolated from a woman aged 25 to 39 who had recovered from COVID-19. The CDR3 sequence is CASSTRQAGGRDEQFF. The CDR3 DNA reads TGTGCCAGTAGTACGCGACAGGCGGGGGGTCGCGATGAGCAGTTCTTC.